The present T cell receptor beta chain was sequenced within a study of blood T cell repertoires in COVID-19. In the authors' workflow: Estimation of nucleated cell counts was performed using reference gene primer amplification. Repertoires were generated with immunoSEQ multiplex PCR, while TCRdb's copy carries only in-frame clones and drops some. The V and J calls and clone size come from that table; D and trimming were worked out from the DNA. The table shows 170,000 or so clones, with about 82% occurring only once. The CDR3 has 15 residues. V gave up 2 bases and J gave up 7 bases; unmatched junction bases: 7. CDR1 and CDR2 (germline): SGHRS, YFSETQ.

This receptor was identified in a man aged 50 to 60 with active or convalescent COVID-19. Sample: peripheral blood. V and J are TRBV5-1 and TRBJ1-4; 8 bases map to TRBD1. This CDR3 reads CASSLGQGLSEKLFF. For the CDR3, the DNA is TGCGCCAGCAGCTTAGGACAGGGACTTAGTGAAAAACTGTTTTTT. Complete variable domain (other parts from reference TRBV5-1 and TRBJ1-4): KAGVTQTPRYLIKTRGQQVTLSCSPISGHRSVSWYQQTPGQGLQFLFEYFSETQRNKGNFPGRFSGRQFSNSRSEMNVSTLELGDSALYLCASSLGQGLSEKLFFGSGTQLSVL.